This T cell receptor beta chain was documented in a study of cytomegalovirus exposure and HLA in healthy donors. From germline, CDR1 is SGHNT and CDR2 YENEEA. V lost 4 bases to trimming and J lost 9 bases; unmatched junction nucleotides: 7. The length of the CDR3 is 14 residues. The repertoire was sequenced with immunoSEQ multiplex PCR; TCRdb's copy has only in-frame clones and lacks some. The data hold about 130,000 clones, with 89% observed a single time. The sample consisted of PBMCs. This clonotype was sampled from a woman younger than 35 in good health and CMV-seropositive. The gene calls are TRBV11-3 and TRBJ2-1, with TRBD2 identical over 9 bases. The CDR3 region is CASSSAGGPGEQFF. CDR3 coding DNA: TGTGCCAGCAGCTCTGCGGGGGGGCCTGGTGAGCAGTTCTTC. Using reference TRBV11-3 and TRBJ2-1 for the parts outside the CDR3, the full variable domain is EAGVVQSPRYKIIEKKQPVAFWCNPISGHNTLYWYLQNLGQGPELLIRYENEEAVDDSQLPKDRFSAERLKGVDSTLKIQPAELGDSAVYLCASSSAGGPGEQFFGPGTRLTVL.